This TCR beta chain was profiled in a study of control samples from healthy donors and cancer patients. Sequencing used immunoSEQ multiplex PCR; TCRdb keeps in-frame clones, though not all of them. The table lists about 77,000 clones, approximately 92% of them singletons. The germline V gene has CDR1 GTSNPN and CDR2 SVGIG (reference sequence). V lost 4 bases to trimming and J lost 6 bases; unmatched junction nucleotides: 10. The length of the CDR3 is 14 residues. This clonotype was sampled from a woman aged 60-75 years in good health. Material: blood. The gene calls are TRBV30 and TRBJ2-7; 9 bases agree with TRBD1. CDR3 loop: CAWNTGQGEGEQYF. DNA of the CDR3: TGTGCCTGGAATACGGGACAGGGAGAAGGCGAGCAGTACTTC.